This T cell receptor beta chain was sequenced in a study of cytomegalovirus exposure and HLA in healthy donors. Study conclusions and caveats: Serostatus for CMV was the only available immune exposure information.

Points on this clone: Antigen specificity is unknown.

PCR employed 60 Vbeta and 13 Jbeta primers. TCRdb's table, derived via immunoSEQ multiplex PCR, lists solely in-frame clones and lacks some. The sample yields 150,000 to 200,000 clones, about 72% seen once. CDR1 is LGHNA, CDR2 YNFKEQ, per germline. CDR3 size: 16 residues. The junction had 2 bases not matched to a gene; V was cut back by 2 bases and J by 1 base. This chain uses TRBV4-2 with TRBJ2-2, with TRBD1 matching over 9 bases. The clonotype comes from a man aged 60 to 69 in good health and CMV-seronegative. Sequences were obtained from PBMCs. CDR3 coding DNA: TGTGCCAGCAGCCAACCGGGACAGGGGAACACCGGGGAGCTGTTTTTT. Residues: CASSQPGQGNTGELFF.